These 4 T cell receptor beta chains originate from one sample sequenced in a study of spatial heterogeneity in lung cancer. General study results and limits: Counts that tracked tumor mutation counts were those of expanded intratumoral alpha and beta TCRs.

The antigens these receptors bind are not known. TCRdb re-called the 5' RACE reads with MiXCR, one entry per CDR3 protein. The table has roughly 7,100 distinct CDR3 sequences, around 13% seen once; the top ten hold roughly 8.1%. As to time point: sample taken at primary tumor resection. The source material was lung tumor tissue, sampled at surgery. All receptors come from a male donor with early-stage non-small cell lung cancer.

This clonotype rates as medium-sized. This beta chain appears as a stray read in a library generated for alpha chains; its size is not informative. V usage is TRBV18 and J usage is TRBJ1-5, with a possible D match to TRBD1 (5 bases). This CDR3 is 15 amino acids long. V dropped 2 bases and J dropped 6 bases, with 14 bases sitting between them. Germline values: CDR1 KGHSH, CDR2 LQKENI. The CDR3 protein is CASSPGREATQPQHF. CDR3 nucleotide sequence: TGTGCCAGCTCACCAGGCAGGGAAGCCACTCAGCCCCAGCATTTT.

Comment on this clonotype: A library prepared for alpha chains yielded this beta chain as an off-target read; its size is of little meaning. The J gene is TRBJ2-3, the V gene TRBV12-3 or TRBV12-4, with TRBD2 matching 7 bases. V lost 3 bases and J lost 1; bases outside the gene matches: 1. The CDR3 is 14 residues long. CDR3 region: CASSFAGGTDTQYF. The DNA for the CDR3 is TGTGCCAGCAGTTTCGCGGGGGGCACAGATACGCAGTATTTT.

In its sample, this clonotype was seen many times. Since the library was made to target alpha chains, this beta chain is a stray read and its abundance is not meaningful. The chain joins TRBV6-5 to TRBJ1-1, with TRBD1 as a possible D gene (6 bases). Trimming took 0 bases from V and 4 from J, leaving 18 bases between them. CDR1 MNHEY and CDR2 SVGAGI come from the germline V gene. The CDR3 has 17 amino acids. CDR3 protein: CASSYSIRGQGSTEAFF. DNA for the CDR3: TGTGCCAGCAGTTACTCGATTCGGGGGCAAGGGAGCACTGAAGCTTTCTTT.

Sample share makes this clonotype medium-sized. For a library built for alpha chains, this beta chain is a stray read; little rests on its size. The gene calls are TRBV5-1 and TRBJ2-3, with D unresolved. Trimming took 1 base from V and 1 from J, leaving 7 bases between them. CDR3 size: 14 residues. CDR1 is SGHRS, CDR2 YFSETQ, per germline. The CDR3 region is CASSLSQRTDTQYF. The CDR3 DNA follows: TGCGCCAGCAGCTTGAGTCAGCGCACAGATACGCAGTATTTT.